This T cell receptor beta chain comes out of a study of molecular identifiers for immune sequencing clone quantification. Study-level background: In replicates, the authors split RNA from roughly 18,000 or 92,000 naive CD8 cells five ways and sequenced four.

This clonotype was seen many times. In the sort, naive CD8 T cells were defined as CD8+CD4-CCR7+CD45RA+. The germline V gene has CDR1 GTSNPN and CDR2 SVGIG (reference sequence). The CDR3 is 12 residues long. V lost 5 bases to trimming and J lost 6 bases, with 10 bases between them. Using its own MiXCR run on the PCR reads, TCRdb lists one record per CDR3 protein. The sample has roughly 10,000 distinct CDR3 sequences; around 15% are singletons. Material: naive CD8+ T cells from blood, with Jurkat cell RNA spiked in. Subset in this sample: FACS-sorted CD8+CD4-CCR7+CD45RA+ naive T cells. The clonotype comes from a human donor in good health. Some libraries in this study had Jurkat cell RNA spiked in. V usage is TRBV30 and J usage is TRBJ2-2; the D gene is possibly TRBD1 (6 bases). The CDR3 nucleotides read TGTGCCTGGGAAGGGGGTGCCGGGGAGCTGTTTTTT. Translating it yields CAWEGGAGELFF.